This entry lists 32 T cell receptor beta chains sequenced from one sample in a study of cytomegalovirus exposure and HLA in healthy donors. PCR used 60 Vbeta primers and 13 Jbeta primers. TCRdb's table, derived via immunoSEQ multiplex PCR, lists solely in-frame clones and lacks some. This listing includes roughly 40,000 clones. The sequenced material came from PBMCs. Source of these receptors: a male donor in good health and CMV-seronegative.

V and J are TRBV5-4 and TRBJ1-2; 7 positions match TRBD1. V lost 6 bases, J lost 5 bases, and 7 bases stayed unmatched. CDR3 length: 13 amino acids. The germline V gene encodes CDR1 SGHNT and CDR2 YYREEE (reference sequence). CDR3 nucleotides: TGTGCCAGCACCCGGGACAGAGAGTATGGCTACACCTTC. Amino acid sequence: CASTRDREYGYTF.

CDR3 protein: CAIASGHQNTEAFF. The DNA of the CDR3 is TGTGCCATCGCTTCGGGACACCAGAACACTGAAGCTTTCTTT. The chain combines TRBV10-3 with TRBJ1-1; D may be TRBD1 (6 bases). CDR3 length equals 14 residues. In germline, CDR1 is ENHRY, CDR2 SYGVKD. Trimming cost V 8 bases and J 1 base, with 14 bases left between them.

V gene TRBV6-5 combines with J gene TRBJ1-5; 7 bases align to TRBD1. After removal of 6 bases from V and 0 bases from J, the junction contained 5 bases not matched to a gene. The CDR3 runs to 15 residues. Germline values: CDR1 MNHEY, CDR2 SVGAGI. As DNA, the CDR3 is TGTGCCAGCAGCTTAGACAGGGCTAGCAATCAGCCCCAGCATTTT. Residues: CASSLDRASNQPQHF.

The CDR3 is CASSYYWNTEAFF. CDR3 nucleotides: TGTGCCAGCAGTTACTACTGGAACACTGAAGCTTTCTTT. The chain uses TRBV6-5 and TRBJ1-1; D unclear. Germline CDR1 is MNHEY and CDR2 is SVGAGI. The CDR3 has 13 residues. V gave up 1 base and J gave up 1 base, with 4 bases separating them.

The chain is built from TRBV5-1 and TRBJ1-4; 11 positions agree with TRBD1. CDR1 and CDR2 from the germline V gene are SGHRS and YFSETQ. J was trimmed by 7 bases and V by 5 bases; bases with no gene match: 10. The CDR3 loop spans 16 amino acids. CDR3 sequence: CASRNGQGAQGEKLFF. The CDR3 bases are TGCGCCAGCAGAAACGGACAGGGGGCGCAGGGTGAAAAACTGTTTTTT.

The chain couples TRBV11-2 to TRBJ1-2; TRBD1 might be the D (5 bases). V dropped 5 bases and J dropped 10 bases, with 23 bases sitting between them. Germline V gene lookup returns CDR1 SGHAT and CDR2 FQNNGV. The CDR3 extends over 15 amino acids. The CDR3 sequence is CASSLSSRGSTFYTF. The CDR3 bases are TGTGCCAGCAGCCTGAGTTCTAGGGGCAGCACCTTCTACACCTTC.

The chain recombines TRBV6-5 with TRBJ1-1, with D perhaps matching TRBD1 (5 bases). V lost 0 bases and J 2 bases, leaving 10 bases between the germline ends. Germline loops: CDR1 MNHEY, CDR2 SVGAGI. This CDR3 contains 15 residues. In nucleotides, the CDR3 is TGTGCCAGCAGTTACTCGCAGGGAATTAACACTGAAGCTTTCTTT. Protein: CASSYSQGINTEAFF.

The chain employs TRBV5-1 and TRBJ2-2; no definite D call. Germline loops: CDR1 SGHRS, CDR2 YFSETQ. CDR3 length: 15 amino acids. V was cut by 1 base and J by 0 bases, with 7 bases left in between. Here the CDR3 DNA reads TGCGCCAGCAGCTTGCCCGGAGCGAACACCGGGGAGCTGTTTTTT. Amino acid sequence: CASSLPGANTGELFF.

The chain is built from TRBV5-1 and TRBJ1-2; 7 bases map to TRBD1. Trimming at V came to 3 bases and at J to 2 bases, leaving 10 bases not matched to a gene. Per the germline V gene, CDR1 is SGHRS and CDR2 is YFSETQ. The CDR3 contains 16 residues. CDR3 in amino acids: CASSYRQGTINYGYTF. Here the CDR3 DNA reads TGCGCCAGCAGCTACCGACAGGGTACCATCAACTATGGCTACACCTTC.

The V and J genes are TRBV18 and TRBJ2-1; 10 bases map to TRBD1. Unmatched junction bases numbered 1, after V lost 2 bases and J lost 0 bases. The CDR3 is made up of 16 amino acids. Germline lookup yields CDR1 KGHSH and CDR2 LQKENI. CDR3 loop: CASSPDRGLSYNEQFF. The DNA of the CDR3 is TGTGCCAGCTCACCAGACAGGGGGCTCTCCTACAATGAGCAGTTCTTC.

The CDR3: CASSLGTRTPSEQFF. The CDR3, as DNA: TGTGCCAGCAGCTTAGGGACTAGGACTCCATCGGAGCAGTTCTTC. The chain uses TRBV11-2 and TRBJ2-1, with 7 nucleotides matching TRBD2. V dropped 1 base and J dropped 10; count of bases not matched to a gene: 10. The CDR3 totals 15 residues. From germline, CDR1 is SGHAT and CDR2 FQNNGV.

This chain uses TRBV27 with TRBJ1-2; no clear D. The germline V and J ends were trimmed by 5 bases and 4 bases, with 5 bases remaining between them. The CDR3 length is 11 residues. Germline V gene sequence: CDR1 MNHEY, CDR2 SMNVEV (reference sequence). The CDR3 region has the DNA TGTGCCAGCAGTCCGGGCTATGGCTACACCTTC. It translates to CASSPGYGYTF.

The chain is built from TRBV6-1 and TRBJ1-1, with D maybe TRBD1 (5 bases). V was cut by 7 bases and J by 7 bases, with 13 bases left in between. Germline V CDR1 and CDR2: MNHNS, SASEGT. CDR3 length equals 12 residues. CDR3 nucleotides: TGTGCCAGCAACCTACGCCAGGGTGAAGCTTTCTTT. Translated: CASNLRQGEAFF.

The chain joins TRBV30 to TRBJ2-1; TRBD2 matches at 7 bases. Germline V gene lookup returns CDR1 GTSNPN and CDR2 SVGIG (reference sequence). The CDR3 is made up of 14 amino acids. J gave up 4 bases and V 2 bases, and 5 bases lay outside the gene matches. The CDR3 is CAWSPWGGYNEQFF. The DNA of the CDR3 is TGTGCCTGGAGTCCCTGGGGGGGGTACAATGAGCAGTTCTTC. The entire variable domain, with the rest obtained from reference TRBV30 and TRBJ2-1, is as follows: SQTIHQWPATLVQPVGSPLSLECTVEGTSNPNLYWYRQAAGRGLQLLFYSVGIGQISSEVPQNLSASRPQDRQFILSSKKLLLSDSGFYLCAWSPWGGYNEQFFGPGTRLTVL.

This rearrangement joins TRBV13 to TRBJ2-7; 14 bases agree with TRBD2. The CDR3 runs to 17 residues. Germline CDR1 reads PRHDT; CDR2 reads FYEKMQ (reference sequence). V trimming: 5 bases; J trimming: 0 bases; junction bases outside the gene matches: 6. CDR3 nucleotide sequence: TGTGCCAGCAGCCCCGGACTAGCGGGGGGTTCCTCCTACGAGCAGTACTTC. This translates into CASSPGLAGGSSYEQYF.

The CDR3 DNA is TGTGCCACCACCGGGACAGGGAATCAGCCCCAGCATTTT. It codes for CATTGTGNQPQHF. This chain uses TRBV28 with TRBJ1-5, with TRBD1 matching 9 bases. The trim removed 10 bases at V and 4 bases at J, leaving 5 bases unmatched. The CDR3 totals 13 residues. CDR1 and CDR2 from the germline V gene are MDHEN and SYDVKM.

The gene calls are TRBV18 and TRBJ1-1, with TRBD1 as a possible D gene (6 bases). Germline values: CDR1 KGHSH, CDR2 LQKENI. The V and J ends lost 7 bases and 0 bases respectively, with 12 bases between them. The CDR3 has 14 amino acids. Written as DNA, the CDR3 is TGTGCCAGCTTACAGGGCCTTATGAACACTGAAGCTTTCTTT. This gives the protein CASLQGLMNTEAFF.

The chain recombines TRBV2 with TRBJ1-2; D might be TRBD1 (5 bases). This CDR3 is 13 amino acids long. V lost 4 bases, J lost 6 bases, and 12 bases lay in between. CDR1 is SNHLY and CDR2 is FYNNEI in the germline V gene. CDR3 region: CASSGRGTHGYTF. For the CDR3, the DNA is TGTGCCAGCAGTGGGAGGGGAACCCATGGCTACACCTTC.

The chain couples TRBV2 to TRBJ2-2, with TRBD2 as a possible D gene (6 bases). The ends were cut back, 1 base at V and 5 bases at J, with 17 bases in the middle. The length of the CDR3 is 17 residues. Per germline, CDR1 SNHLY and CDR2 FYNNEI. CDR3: CASSEEGGIVRTGELFF. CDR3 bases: TGTGCCAGCAGTGAAGAGGGAGGAATAGTGAGGACCGGGGAGCTGTTTTTT.

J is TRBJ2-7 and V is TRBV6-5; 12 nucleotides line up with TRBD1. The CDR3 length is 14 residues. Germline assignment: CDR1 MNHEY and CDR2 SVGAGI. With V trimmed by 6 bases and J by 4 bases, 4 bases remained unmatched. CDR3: CASSKGQGAYEQYF. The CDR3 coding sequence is TGTGCCAGCAGCAAGGGACAGGGGGCTTACGAGCAGTACTTC.

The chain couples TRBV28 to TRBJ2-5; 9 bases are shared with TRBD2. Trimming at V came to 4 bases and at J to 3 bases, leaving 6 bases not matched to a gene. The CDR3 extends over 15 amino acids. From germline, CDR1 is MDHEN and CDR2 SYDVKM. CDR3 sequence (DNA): TGTGCCAGCAGTTCTTCCGGGACTAGCAAAGAGACCCAGTACTTC. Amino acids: CASSSSGTSKETQYF.

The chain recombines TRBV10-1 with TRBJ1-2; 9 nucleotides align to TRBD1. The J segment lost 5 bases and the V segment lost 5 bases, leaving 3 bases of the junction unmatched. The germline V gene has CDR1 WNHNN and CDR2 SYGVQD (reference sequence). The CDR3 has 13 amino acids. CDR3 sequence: CASSPTGGYGYTF. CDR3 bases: TGCGCCAGCAGTCCGACAGGGGGATATGGCTACACCTTC.

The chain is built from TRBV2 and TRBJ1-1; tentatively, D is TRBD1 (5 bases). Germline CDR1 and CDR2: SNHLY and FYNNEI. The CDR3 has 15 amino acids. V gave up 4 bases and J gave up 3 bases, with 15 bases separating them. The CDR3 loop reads CASSGGRGDYTEAFF. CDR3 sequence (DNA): TGTGCCAGCAGTGGGGGTCGGGGGGATTACACTGAAGCTTTCTTT.

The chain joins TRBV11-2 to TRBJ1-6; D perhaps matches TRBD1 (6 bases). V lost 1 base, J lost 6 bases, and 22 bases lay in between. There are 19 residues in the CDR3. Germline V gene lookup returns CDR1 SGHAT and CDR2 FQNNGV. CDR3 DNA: TGTGCCAGCAGCTTAGGCTTGGGTCAGGGGACCCCCCGTAATTCACCCCTCCACTTT. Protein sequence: CASSLGLGQGTPRNSPLHF.

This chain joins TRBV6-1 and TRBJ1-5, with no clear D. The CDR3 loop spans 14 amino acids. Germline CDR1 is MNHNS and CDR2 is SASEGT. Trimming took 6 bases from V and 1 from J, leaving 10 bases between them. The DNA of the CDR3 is TGTGCCAGCAGGACTAGGGTAAGCAATCAGCCCCAGCATTTT. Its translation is CASRTRVSNQPQHF.

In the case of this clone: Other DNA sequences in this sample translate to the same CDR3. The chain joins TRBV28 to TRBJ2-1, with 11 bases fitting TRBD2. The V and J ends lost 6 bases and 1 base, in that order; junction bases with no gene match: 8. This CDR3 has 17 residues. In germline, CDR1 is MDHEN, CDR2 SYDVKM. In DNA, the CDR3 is TGTGCCAGCAGGCTAGCGGGGGGCCTTAAATCCTACAATGAGCAGTTCTTC. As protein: CASRLAGGLKSYNEQFF. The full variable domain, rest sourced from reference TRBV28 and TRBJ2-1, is DVKVTQSSRYLVKRTGEKVFLECVQDMDHENMFWYRQDPGLGLRLIYFSYDVKMKEKGDIPEGYSVSREKKERFSLILESASTNQTSMYLCASRLAGGLKSYNEQFFGPGTRLTVL.

CDR3 in amino acids: CASSFDRVYEQYF. CDR3 DNA sequence: TGTGCCAGCAGCTTCGACAGGGTCTACGAGCAGTACTTC. The chain couples TRBV5-4 to TRBJ2-7; 7 bases fit TRBD1. Germline CDR1 and CDR2: SGHNT and YYREEE (reference sequence). This CDR3 is 13 amino acids long. The trim removed 2 bases at V and 3 bases at J, leaving 2 bases unmatched.

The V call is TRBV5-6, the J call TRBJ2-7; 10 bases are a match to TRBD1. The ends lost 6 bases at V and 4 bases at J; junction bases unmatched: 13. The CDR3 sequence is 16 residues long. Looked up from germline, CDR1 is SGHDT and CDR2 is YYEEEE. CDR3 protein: CASTTSPTGGNYEQYF. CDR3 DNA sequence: TGTGCCAGCACCACTTCTCCGACAGGGGGCAATTACGAGCAGTACTTC. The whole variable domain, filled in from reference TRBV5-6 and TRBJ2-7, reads DAGVTQSPTHLIKTRGQQVTLRCSPKSGHDTVSWYQQALGQGPQFIFQYYEEEERQRGNFPDRFSGHQFPNYSSELNVNALLLGDSALYLCASTTSPTGGNYEQYFGPGTRLTVT.

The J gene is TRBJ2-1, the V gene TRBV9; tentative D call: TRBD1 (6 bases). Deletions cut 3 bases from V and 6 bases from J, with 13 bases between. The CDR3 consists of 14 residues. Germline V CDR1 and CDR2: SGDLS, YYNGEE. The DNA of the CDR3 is TGTGCCAGCAGCGGGACAGTGGGGGTCAATGAGCAGTTCTTC. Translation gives CASSGTVGVNEQFF.

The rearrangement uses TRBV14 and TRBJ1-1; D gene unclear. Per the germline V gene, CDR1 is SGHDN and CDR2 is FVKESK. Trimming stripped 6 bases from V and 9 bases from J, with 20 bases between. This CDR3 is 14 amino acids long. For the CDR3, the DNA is TGTGCCAGCAGTCCCCACCACCGGGTGGAACAAGCTTTCTTT. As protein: CASSPHHRVEQAFF.

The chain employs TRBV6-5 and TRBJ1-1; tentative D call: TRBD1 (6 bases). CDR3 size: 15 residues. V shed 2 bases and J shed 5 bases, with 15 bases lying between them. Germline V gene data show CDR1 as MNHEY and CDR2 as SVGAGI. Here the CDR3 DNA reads TGTGCCAGCAGTTACAAGACAGGAAGGGGAACTGAAGCTTTCTTT. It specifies CASSYKTGRGTEAFF.

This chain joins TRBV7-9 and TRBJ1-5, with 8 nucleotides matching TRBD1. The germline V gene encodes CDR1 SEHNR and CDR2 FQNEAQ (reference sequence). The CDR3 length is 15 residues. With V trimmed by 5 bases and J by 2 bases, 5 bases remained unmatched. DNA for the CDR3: TGTGCCAGCAGCGGGACAGGCGGTGGCAATCAGCCCCAGCATTTT. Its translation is CASSGTGGGNQPQHF.